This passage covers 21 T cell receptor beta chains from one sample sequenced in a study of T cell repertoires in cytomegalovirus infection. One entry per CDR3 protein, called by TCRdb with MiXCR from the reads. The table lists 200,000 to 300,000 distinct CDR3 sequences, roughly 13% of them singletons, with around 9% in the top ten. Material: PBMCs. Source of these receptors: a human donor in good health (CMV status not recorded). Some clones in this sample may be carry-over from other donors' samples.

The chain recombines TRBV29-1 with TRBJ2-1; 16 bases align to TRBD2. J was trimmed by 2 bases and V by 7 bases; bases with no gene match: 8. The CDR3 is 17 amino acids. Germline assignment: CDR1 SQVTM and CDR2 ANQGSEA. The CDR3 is CSARGLAGGITYNEQFF. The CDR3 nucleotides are TGCAGCGCTAGGGGACTAGCGGGAGGGATAACCTACAATGAGCAGTTCTTC.

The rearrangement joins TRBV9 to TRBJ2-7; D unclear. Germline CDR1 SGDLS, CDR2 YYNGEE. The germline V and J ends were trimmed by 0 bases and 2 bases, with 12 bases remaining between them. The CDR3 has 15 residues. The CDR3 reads CASSVGASGPYEQYF. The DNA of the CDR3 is TGTGCCAGCAGCGTAGGCGCCTCCGGTCCCTACGAGCAGTACTTC. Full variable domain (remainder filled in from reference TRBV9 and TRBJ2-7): DSGVTQTPKHLITATGQRVTLRCSPRSGDLSVYWYQQSLDQGLQFLIQYYNGEERAKGNILERFSAQQFPDLHSELNLSSLELGDSALYFCASSVGASGPYEQYFGPGTRLTVT.

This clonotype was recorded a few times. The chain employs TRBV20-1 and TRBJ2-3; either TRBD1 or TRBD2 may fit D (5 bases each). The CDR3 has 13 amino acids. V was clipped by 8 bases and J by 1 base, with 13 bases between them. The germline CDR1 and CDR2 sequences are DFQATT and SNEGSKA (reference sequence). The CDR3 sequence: CSTPLGGTDTQYF. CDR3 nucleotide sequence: TGCAGTACGCCCCTGGGGGGCACAGATACGCAGTATTTT.

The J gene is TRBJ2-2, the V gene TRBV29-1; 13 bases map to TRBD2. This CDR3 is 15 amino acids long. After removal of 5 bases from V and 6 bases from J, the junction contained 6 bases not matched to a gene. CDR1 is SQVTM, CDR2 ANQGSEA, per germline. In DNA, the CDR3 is TGCAGCGTTTCCCCCACTAGCGGGAGGGCCGGGGAGCTGTTTTTT. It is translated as CSVSPTSGRAGELFF.

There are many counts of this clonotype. CDR3 amino acids: CSAFGGETQYF. As DNA, the CDR3 is TGCAGTGCTTTTGGAGGCGAGACCCAGTACTTC. The rearrangement links TRBV20-1 to TRBJ2-5; the D gene is possibly TRBD2 (5 bases). The germline V and J ends were trimmed by 5 bases and 5 bases, with 9 bases remaining between them. CDR1 DFQATT and CDR2 SNEGSKA come from the germline V gene (reference sequence). CDR3 length equals 11 residues.

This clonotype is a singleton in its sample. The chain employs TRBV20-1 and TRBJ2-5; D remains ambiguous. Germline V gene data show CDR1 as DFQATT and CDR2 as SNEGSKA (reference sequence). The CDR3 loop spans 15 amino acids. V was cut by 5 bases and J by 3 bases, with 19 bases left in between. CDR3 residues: CSAAPFAAYEETQYF. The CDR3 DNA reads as TGCAGTGCTGCCCCCTTTGCAGCGTATGAAGAGACCCAGTACTTC.

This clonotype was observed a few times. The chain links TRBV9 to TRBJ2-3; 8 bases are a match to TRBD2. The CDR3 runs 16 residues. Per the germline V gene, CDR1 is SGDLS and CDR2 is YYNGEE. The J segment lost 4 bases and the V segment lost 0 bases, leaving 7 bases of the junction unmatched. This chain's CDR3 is CASSVGSGRGADTQYF. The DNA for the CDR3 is TGTGCCAGCAGCGTAGGAAGCGGGAGAGGAGCAGATACGCAGTATTTT. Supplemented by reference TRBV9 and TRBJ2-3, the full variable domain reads DSGVTQTPKHLITATGQRVTLRCSPRSGDLSVYWYQQSLDQGLQFLIQYYNGEERAKGNILERFSAQQFPDLHSELNLSSLELGDSALYFCASSVGSGRGADTQYFGPGTRLTVL.

For the CDR3, the DNA is TGTGCCACCATCCGTTGGGGCACTGAAGCTTTCTTT. Translating it yields CATIRWGTEAFF. The chain has TRBV12-3 or TRBV12-4 and TRBJ1-1; no firm D call. This CDR3 is built from 12 residues. V lost 10 bases and J 4 bases, leaving 13 bases between the germline ends.

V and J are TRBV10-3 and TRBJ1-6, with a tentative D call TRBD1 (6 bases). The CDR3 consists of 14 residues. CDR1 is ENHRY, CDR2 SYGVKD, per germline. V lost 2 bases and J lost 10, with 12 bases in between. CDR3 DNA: TGTGCCATCAGTGAGGGCAGGGGAGGATCACCCCTCCACTTT. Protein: CAISEGRGGSPLHF.

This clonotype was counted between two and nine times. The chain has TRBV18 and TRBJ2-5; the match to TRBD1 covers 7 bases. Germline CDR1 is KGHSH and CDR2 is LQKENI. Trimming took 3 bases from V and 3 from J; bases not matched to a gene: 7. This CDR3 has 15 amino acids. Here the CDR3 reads CASSPIPGQKETQYF. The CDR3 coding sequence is TGTGCCAGCTCACCTATTCCGGGACAGAAAGAGACCCAGTACTTC.

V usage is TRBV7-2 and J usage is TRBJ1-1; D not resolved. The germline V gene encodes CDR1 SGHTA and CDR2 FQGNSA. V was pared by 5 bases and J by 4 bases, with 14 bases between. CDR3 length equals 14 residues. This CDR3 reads CASSAYRGGTEAFF. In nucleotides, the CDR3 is TGTGCCAGCAGCGCATACAGAGGCGGCACTGAAGCTTTCTTT.

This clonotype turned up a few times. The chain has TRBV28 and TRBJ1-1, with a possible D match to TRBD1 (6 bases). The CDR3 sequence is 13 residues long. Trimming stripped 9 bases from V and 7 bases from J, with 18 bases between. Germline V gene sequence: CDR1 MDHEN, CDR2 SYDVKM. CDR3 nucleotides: TGTGCCAGTCGCCCAGGAGGGGGGCATGAAGCTTTCTTT. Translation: CASRPGGGHEAFF. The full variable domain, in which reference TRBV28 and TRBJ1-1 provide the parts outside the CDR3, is DVKVTQSSRYLVKRTGEKVFLECVQDMDHENMFWYRQDPGLGLRLIYFSYDVKMKEKGDIPEGYSVSREKKERFSLILESASTNQTSMYLCASRPGGGHEAFFGQGTRLTVV.

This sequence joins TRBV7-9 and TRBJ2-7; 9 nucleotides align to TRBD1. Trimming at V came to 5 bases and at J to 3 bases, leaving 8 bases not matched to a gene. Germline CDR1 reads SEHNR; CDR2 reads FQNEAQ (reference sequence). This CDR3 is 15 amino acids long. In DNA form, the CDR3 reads TGTGCCAGCAGCGCAGATGGGACAGGGATCTACGAGCAGTACTTC. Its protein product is CASSADGTGIYEQYF.

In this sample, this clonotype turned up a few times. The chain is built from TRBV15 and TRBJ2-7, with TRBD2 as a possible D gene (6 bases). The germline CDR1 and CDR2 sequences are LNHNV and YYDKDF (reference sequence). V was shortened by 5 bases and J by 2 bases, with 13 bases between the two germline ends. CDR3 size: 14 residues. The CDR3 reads CATSSRWGAYEQYF. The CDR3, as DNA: TGTGCCACCAGCTCCAGATGGGGGGCCTACGAGCAGTACTTC.

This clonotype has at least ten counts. CDR3 sequence (DNA): TGTGCCAGCACCTCATCGGGACAGGGGAACGAGCAGTACTTC. Translation gives CASTSSGQGNEQYF. The chain recombines TRBV28 with TRBJ2-7; 10 bases line up with TRBD1. J gave up 5 bases and V 7 bases, and 8 bases lay outside the gene matches. The length of the CDR3 is 14 residues. Per the germline V gene, CDR1 is MDHEN and CDR2 is SYDVKM.

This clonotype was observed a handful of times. DNA for the CDR3: TGCAGTGCCATTCCGGGGGCGCGGAATGAGCAGTTCTTC. Translated, it gives CSAIPGARNEQFF. This chain links TRBV20-1 with TRBJ2-1; D tentatively fits TRBD1 or TRBD2 (6 bases each). The CDR3 consists of 13 residues. The V and J ends lost 6 bases and 7 bases respectively, with 16 bases between them. Germline lookup yields CDR1 DFQATT and CDR2 SNEGSKA (reference sequence).

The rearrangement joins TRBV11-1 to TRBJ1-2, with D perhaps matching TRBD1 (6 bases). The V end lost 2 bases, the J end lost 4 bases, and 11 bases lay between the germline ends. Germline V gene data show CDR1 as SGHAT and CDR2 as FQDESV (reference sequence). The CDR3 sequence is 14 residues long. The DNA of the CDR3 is TGTGCCAGCAGCTTAAACAGGGACGGCTATGGCTACACCTTC. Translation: CASSLNRDGYGYTF. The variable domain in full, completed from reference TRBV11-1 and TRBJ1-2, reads EAEVAQSPRYKITEKSQAVAFWCDPISGHATLYWYRQILGQGPELLVQFQDESVVDDSQLPKDRFSAERLKGVDSTLKIQPAELGDSAMYLCASSLNRDGYGYTFGSGTRLTVV.

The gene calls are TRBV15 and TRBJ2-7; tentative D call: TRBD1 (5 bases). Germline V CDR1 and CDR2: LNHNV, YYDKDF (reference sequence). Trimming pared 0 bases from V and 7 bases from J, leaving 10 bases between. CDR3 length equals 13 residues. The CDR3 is CATSREAGREQYF. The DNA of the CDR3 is TGTGCCACCAGCAGAGAGGCAGGGCGTGAGCAGTACTTC.

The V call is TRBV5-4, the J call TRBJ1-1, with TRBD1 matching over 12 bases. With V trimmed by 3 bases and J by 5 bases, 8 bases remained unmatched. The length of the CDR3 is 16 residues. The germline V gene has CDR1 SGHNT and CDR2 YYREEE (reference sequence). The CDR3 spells CASSSPGQGAFTEAFF. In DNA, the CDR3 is TGTGCCAGCAGCTCCCCGGGACAGGGGGCGTTTACTGAAGCTTTCTTT. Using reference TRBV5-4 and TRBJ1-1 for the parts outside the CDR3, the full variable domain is ETGVTQSPTHLIKTRGQQVTLRCSSQSGHNTVSWYQQALGQGPQFIFQYYREEENGRGNFPPRFSGLQFPNYSSELNVNALELDDSALYLCASSSPGQGAFTEAFFGQGTRLTVV.

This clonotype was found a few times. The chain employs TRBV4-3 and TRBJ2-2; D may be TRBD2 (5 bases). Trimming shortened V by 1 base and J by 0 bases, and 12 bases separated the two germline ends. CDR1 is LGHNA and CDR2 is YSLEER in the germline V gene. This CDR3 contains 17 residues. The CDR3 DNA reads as TGCGCCAGCAGCCAAGGACTACTCCTCGCGAACACCGGGGAGCTGTTTTTT. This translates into CASSQGLLLANTGELFF.

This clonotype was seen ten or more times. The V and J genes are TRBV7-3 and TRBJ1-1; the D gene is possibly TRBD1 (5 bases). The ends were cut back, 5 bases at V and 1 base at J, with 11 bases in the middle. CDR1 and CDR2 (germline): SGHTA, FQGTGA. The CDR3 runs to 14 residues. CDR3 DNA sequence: TGTGCCAGCAGCAGGGGCCCAGCGAACACTGAAGCTTTCTTT. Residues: CASSRGPANTEAFF.